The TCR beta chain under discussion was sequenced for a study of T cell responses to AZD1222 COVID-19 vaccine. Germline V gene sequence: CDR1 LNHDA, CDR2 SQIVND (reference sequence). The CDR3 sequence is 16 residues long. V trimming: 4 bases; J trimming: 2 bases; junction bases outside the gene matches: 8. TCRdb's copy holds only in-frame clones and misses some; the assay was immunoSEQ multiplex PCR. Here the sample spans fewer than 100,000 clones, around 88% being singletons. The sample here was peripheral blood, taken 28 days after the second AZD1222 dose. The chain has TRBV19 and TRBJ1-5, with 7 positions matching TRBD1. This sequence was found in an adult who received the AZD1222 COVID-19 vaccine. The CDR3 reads CASSTRQGGGNQPQHF. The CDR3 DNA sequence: TGTGCCAGTAGTACTCGACAGGGCGGTGGCAATCAGCCCCAGCATTTT. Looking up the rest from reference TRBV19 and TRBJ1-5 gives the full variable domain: DGGITQSPKYLFRKEGQNVTLSCEQNLNHDAMYWYRQDPGQGLRLIYYSQIVNDFQKGDIAEGYSVSREKKESFPLTVTSAQKNPTAFYLCASSTRQGGGNQPQHFGDGTRLSIL.